The 12 T cell receptor beta chains presented below share a single source sample, sequenced in a study of the immune and genomic landscape of osteosarcoma. Method: immunoSEQ multiplex PCR; TCRdb's copy keeps in-frame clones and lacks some. The sample includes 800 to 950 clones, 67% of them seen just once. Specimen: primary tumor tissue from the humerus. These receptors all stem from a woman between 65 and 79 years old with osteosarcoma.

This rearrangement joins TRBV6-5 to TRBJ2-7; TRBD2 matches at 9 bases. Losses at the gene ends were 2 bases for V and 4 bases for J; bases not matched to a gene: 6. The CDR3 is 15 residues long. Germline CDR1 MNHEY, CDR2 SVGAGI. The CDR3 DNA is TGTGCCAGCAGTTACGGGGCGGGGGGGCAATACGAGCAGTACTTC. The encoded protein is CASSYGAGGQYEQYF.

The chain carries TRBV5-1 and TRBJ1-2; maybe TRBD1 (5 bases). CDR1 is SGHRS, CDR2 YFSETQ, per germline. V lost 0 bases to trimming and J lost 4 bases, with 10 bases between them. The CDR3 runs 14 residues. CDR3 sequence (DNA): TGCGCCAGCAGCTTGGGAGCGGGGACCTATGGCTACACCTTC. Protein product: CASSLGAGTYGYTF.

This chain connects TRBV5-8 to TRBJ2-2, with D unclear. The CDR3 runs 16 residues. Germline V lookup: CDR1 SGHTS, CDR2 YDEGEE. Deletions cut 2 bases from V and 2 bases from J, with 13 bases between. As DNA, the CDR3 is TGTGCCAGCAGCTTTGGGATTGGGCTTAACACCGGGGAGCTGTTTTTT. Translation gives CASSFGIGLNTGELFF.

The chain recombines TRBV7-2 with TRBJ1-6, with D possibly matching TRBD1 (5 bases). Germline assignment: CDR1 SGHTA and CDR2 FQGNSA. The CDR3 spans 16 residues. V shed 2 bases and J shed 5 bases, with 13 bases lying between them. CDR3 sequence reads: CASSLSFGTNNSPLHF. CDR3 DNA sequence: TGTGCCAGCAGCTTAAGCTTCGGGACCAATAATTCACCCCTCCACTTT.

This chain links TRBV10-1 with TRBJ2-2; D not resolved. The CDR3 runs 13 residues. V lost 6 bases and J lost 4, with 9 bases in between. Germline loops: CDR1 WNHNN, CDR2 SYGVQD (reference sequence). CDR3 sequence reads: CASRQTLTGELFF. The DNA for the CDR3 is TGCGCCAGCAGGCAAACACTCACCGGGGAGCTGTTTTTT.

CDR3 loop: CASNLGGLGNQPQHF. CDR3 in DNA: TGTGCCAGCAACCTCGGGGGACTTGGCAATCAGCCCCAGCATTTT. The genes are TRBV7-2 and TRBJ1-5; TRBD1 might be the D (5 bases). From germline, CDR1 is SGHTA and CDR2 FQGNSA. V was pared by 7 bases and J by 2 bases, with 15 bases between. The CDR3 consists of 15 residues. The variable domain in full, with the rest retrieved from reference TRBV7-2 and TRBJ1-5, is GAGVSQSPSNKVTEKGKDVELRCDPISGHTALYWYRQSLGQGLEFLIYFQGNSAPDKSGLPSDRFSAERTGGSVSTLTIQRTQQEDSAVYLCASNLGGLGNQPQHFGDGTRLSIL.

This clone was picked up a small number of times. This chain joins TRBV5-6 and TRBJ2-1, with unresolved D. Trimming pared 2 bases from V and 6 bases from J, leaving 9 bases between. The germline CDR1 and CDR2 sequences are SGHDT and YYEEEE. This CDR3 has 13 residues. Here the CDR3 DNA reads TGTGCCAGCAGCTTTGGGCAGCCCAATGAGCAGTTCTTC. Residues: CASSFGQPNEQFF. The whole variable domain, filled in from reference TRBV5-6 and TRBJ2-1, reads DAGVTQSPTHLIKTRGQQVTLRCSPKSGHDTVSWYQQALGQGPQFIFQYYEEEERQRGNFPDRFSGHQFPNYSSELNVNALLLGDSALYLCASSFGQPNEQFFGPGTRLTVL.

The chain carries TRBV30 and TRBJ1-5; D uncertain. This CDR3 comprises 18 residues. Germline assignment: CDR1 GTSNPN and CDR2 SVGIG (reference sequence). V was shortened by 2 bases and J by 0 bases, with 20 bases between the two germline ends. The CDR3 DNA reads as TGTGCCTGGAGTCCCCGACGAGGCAGTGATAATAGCAATCAGCCCCAGCATTTT. Amino acids: CAWSPRRGSDNSNQPQHF.

This clone was seen only a few times. This rearrangement joins TRBV6-5 to TRBJ1-1; D gene uncertain. This CDR3 contains 13 residues. CDR1 is MNHEY and CDR2 is SVGAGI in the germline V gene. Trimming took off 4 bases at V and 0 bases at J, with 6 bases between the two ends. The CDR3 region has the DNA TGTGCCAGCAGTTCCACCTTGAACACTGAAGCTTTCTTT. Amino acids: CASSSTLNTEAFF.

The chain combines TRBV5-6 with TRBJ2-1; D gene unclear. V was pared by 0 bases and J by 9 bases, with 16 bases between. From germline, CDR1 is SGHDT and CDR2 YYEEEE. This CDR3 contains 15 residues. CDR3 in amino acids: CASSLAGRSTGEQFF. The CDR3 DNA reads TGTGCCAGCAGCTTGGCTGGACGGTCTACGGGTGAGCAGTTCTTC.

The chain employs TRBV5-1 and TRBJ1-2; perhaps TRBD1 as D (5 bases). CDR3 length: 15 residues. Trimming stripped 0 bases from V and 3 bases from J, with 12 bases between. From germline, CDR1 is SGHRS and CDR2 YFSETQ. DNA of the CDR3: TGCGCCAGCAGCTTGGCCCGGGGCGCGGACTATGGCTACACCTTC. Translation: CASSLARGADYGYTF.

This clone was observed a few times. V gene TRBV4-3 combines with J gene TRBJ1-1, with 8 bases identical to TRBD1. The J segment lost 3 bases and the V segment lost 1 base, leaving 16 bases of the junction unmatched. CDR1 is LGHNA, CDR2 YSLEER, per germline. The length of the CDR3 is 19 residues. The CDR3 reads CASSQGSSRDRNRDTEAFF. The DNA for the CDR3 is TGCGCCAGCAGCCAAGGAAGTTCTCGGGACAGGAATAGGGACACTGAAGCTTTCTTT.